Listed here are 31 T cell receptor beta chains from one sample, sequenced in a study of T cells after yellow fever vaccination. A single record per CDR3 protein comes from TCRdb applying MiXCR to the 5' RACE reads. The sample gives 150,000 to 200,000 distinct CDR3 sequences, 5.5% to 7.5% of which show up once; over 2% is in the top ten. The sequences come from CD4+ T cells sorted from PBMCs, collected roughly 5 days after the first yellow fever vaccination. The receptors stem from a man younger than 35 who received the YFV17D yellow fever vaccine.

A few counts support this clonotype. This sequence joins TRBV20-1 and TRBJ2-7; 10 positions agree with TRBD1. This CDR3 comprises 15 residues. Germline V gene data show CDR1 as DFQATT and CDR2 as SNEGSKA (reference sequence). Trimming removed 1 base from V and 5 bases from J; junction bases left unmatched: 8. Here the CDR3 DNA reads TGCAGTGCTAGAGGGGACAGGGGACTTTTCGACGAGCAGTACTTC. Amino acid sequence: CSARGDRGLFDEQYF.

This clonotype was detected ten times or more. This rearrangement joins TRBV11-2 to TRBJ1-4, with TRBD1 as a possible D gene (6 bases). This CDR3 region has 17 residues. The ends were cut back, 5 bases at V and 5 bases at J, with 21 bases in the middle. Germline V lookup: CDR1 SGHAT, CDR2 FQNNGV. CDR3 sequence: CASSPKGIGGENEKLFF. DNA of the CDR3: TGTGCCAGCAGCCCCAAGGGTATCGGGGGCGAGAATGAAAAACTGTTTTTT.

This clonotype was seen many times. The rearrangement joins TRBV10-3 to TRBJ1-2; D might be TRBD1 (5 bases). Germline V CDR1 and CDR2: ENHRY, SYGVKD. The CDR3 is 15 residues long. Between the trimmed V and J ends, which lost 2 bases and 5 bases, there was a span of 15 bases. The CDR3 nucleotides read TGTGCCATCAGTGAGCGACCCGGGACGGAGTATGGCTACACCTTC. This codes for CAISERPGTEYGYTF.

This clonotype occurred many times. The chain recombines TRBV20-1 with TRBJ2-2; perhaps D is TRBD1 or TRBD2 (5 bases each). The CDR3 is 13 amino acids. CDR1 and CDR2 from the germline V gene are DFQATT and SNEGSKA (reference sequence). V shed 6 bases and J shed 5 bases, with 13 bases lying between them. The CDR3 here is CSARDPRTGELFF. CDR3 in DNA: TGCAGTGCCCGGGACCCTCGAACCGGGGAGCTGTTTTTT.

Many counts were recorded for this clonotype. The chain has TRBV28 and TRBJ2-3; D is tentatively TRBD1 or TRBD2 (5 bases each). Germline V gene data show CDR1 as MDHEN and CDR2 as SYDVKM. The CDR3 sequence is 13 residues long. Trimming shortened V by 3 bases and J by 6 bases, and 10 bases separated the two germline ends. The CDR3 nucleotides read TGTGCCAGCAGTTTCGGGGCTGGGGATACGCAGTATTTT. Protein product: CASSFGAGDTQYF.

Comment on this clonotype: Possible read error: a much larger clone is one base away. The CDR3 loop is CASGQAPVSYNEQFF. CDR3 in DNA: TGTGCCAGCGGCCAAGCCCCAGTGTCCTACAATGAGCAGTTCTTC. The rearrangement uses TRBV4-2 and TRBJ2-1; D gene ambiguous. The CDR3 sequence is 15 residues long. The germline gives CDR1 LGHNA, CDR2 YNFKEQ.

This clonotype appeared a few times. The chain has TRBV7-6 and TRBJ2-5, with 8 bases that match TRBD2. This CDR3 contains 15 residues. Germline trimming cut 7 bases from V and 7 bases from J; bases unmatched to any gene: 14. CDR1 is SGHVS, CDR2 FNYEAQ, per germline. The CDR3 DNA reads as TGTGCCAGCACCACCCGGGGGGGCTTCGGGGGGACCCAGTACTTC. It yields the protein CASTTRGGFGGTQYF.

This clonotype was detected ten times or more. V is TRBV20-1 and J is TRBJ2-2; TRBD1 matches 7 bases. V lost 6 bases and J lost 4; bases outside the gene matches: 8. CDR3 length: 14 residues. In germline, CDR1 is DFQATT, CDR2 SNEGSKA (reference sequence). The CDR3 region is CSARETGFTGELFF. The DNA for the CDR3 is TGCAGTGCCAGGGAGACAGGGTTCACCGGGGAGCTGTTTTTT.

This clonotype came up many times. This chain joins TRBV30 and TRBJ2-1, with D possibly matching TRBD1 (5 bases). Germline V gene lookup returns CDR1 GTSNPN and CDR2 SVGIG (reference sequence). This CDR3 has 12 amino acids. V was shortened by 2 bases and J by 8 bases, with 10 bases between the two germline ends. As DNA, the CDR3 is TGTGCCTGGAGTCGACAGATCGATGAGCAGTTCTTC. It translates to CAWSRQIDEQFF.

Many counts were recorded for this clonotype. This CDR3 is CASGWGPTYEQYF. The CDR3 DNA reads as TGTGCTAGTGGTTGGGGGCCGACCTACGAGCAGTACTTC. V usage is TRBV12-5 and J usage is TRBJ2-7; D might be TRBD1 (6 bases). CDR1 is LGHNT and CDR2 is FRNRAP in the germline V gene. The V and J ends lost 4 bases and 2 bases respectively, with 9 bases between them. This CDR3 is 13 amino acids long.

Remarks on this clonotype: One end of the junction is discordant with germline, which a read error may explain. The chain has TRBV4-3 and TRBJ2-5; D ambiguous. CDR3 length: 14 residues. Germline V lookup: CDR1 LGHNA, CDR2 YSLEER. The CDR3 spells CVSWQHMCPETQYF. The CDR3 coding sequence is TGCGTCAGCTGGCAGCACATGTGCCCTGAGACCCAGTACTTC.

In its sample, this clonotype is medium-sized. The chain combines TRBV5-1 with TRBJ2-7; the D is unclear. The germline gives CDR1 SGHRS, CDR2 YFSETQ. V dropped 4 bases and J dropped 7 bases, with 9 bases sitting between them. CDR3 size: 11 residues. CDR3 sequence reads: CASSPLGEQYF. The CDR3 region has the DNA TGCGCCAGCAGCCCCCTCGGAGAGCAGTACTTC.

This clonotype was seen a few times. The rearrangement joins TRBV7-2 to TRBJ1-2; unclear D gene. The CDR3 runs 14 residues. CDR1 SGHTA and CDR2 FQGNSA come from the germline V gene. Trimming shortened V by 1 base and J by 1 base, and 7 bases separated the two germline ends. Here the CDR3 DNA reads TGTGCCAGCAGCTTAGTCAGTGTTAACTATGGCTACACCTTC. Its protein product is CASSLVSVNYGYTF. The full variable domain, its missing parts supplied by reference TRBV7-2 and TRBJ1-2, is GAGVSQSPSNKVTEKGKDVELRCDPISGHTALYWYRQSLGQGLEFLIYFQGNSAPDKSGLPSDRFSAERTGGSVSTLTIQRTQQEDSAVYLCASSLVSVNYGYTFGSGTRLTVV.

The sample holds many counts of this clonotype. The chain combines TRBV11-2 with TRBJ2-5; D unresolved. The V end was cut by 5 bases, the J end by 5 bases, with 12 bases between. The CDR3 is 13 amino acids. The germline gives CDR1 SGHAT, CDR2 FQNNGV. Here the CDR3 DNA reads TGTGCCAGCAGCGCGCAAGTTCGGGAGACCCAGTACTTC. Protein product: CASSAQVRETQYF. The complete variable domain, with remaining parts taken from reference TRBV11-2 and TRBJ2-5, reads EAGVAQSPRYKIIEKRQSVAFWCNPISGHATLYWYQQILGQGPKLLIQFQNNGVVDDSQLPKDRFSAERLKGVDSTLKIQPAKLEDSAVYLCASSAQVRETQYFGPGTRLLVL.

This chain connects TRBV27 to TRBJ1-1, with a weak D call TRBD1 (6 bases). V shed 3 bases and J shed 5 bases, with 16 bases lying between them. This CDR3 has 15 amino acids. Germline V CDR1 and CDR2: MNHEY, SMNVEV (reference sequence). The CDR3 region is CASSFRGHGGTEAFF. Written as DNA, the CDR3 is TGTGCCAGCAGTTTCCGGGGGCATGGGGGGACTGAAGCTTTCTTT.

The sample holds many counts of this clonotype. V usage is TRBV5-1 and J usage is TRBJ2-5, with no clear D. The CDR3 runs to 14 residues. Germline CDR1 and CDR2: SGHRS and YFSETQ. V was clipped by 7 bases and J by 4 bases, with 17 bases between them. The CDR3 nucleotides are TGCGCCAGCTGCCTAACGGCGGACCCAGAGACCCAGTACTTC. Protein sequence: CASCLTADPETQYF.

This clonotype was seen many times. The V and J genes are TRBV10-3 and TRBJ2-6; D may be TRBD1 (6 bases). V dropped 3 bases and J dropped 0 bases, with 15 bases sitting between them. The CDR3 length is 18 residues. The germline V gene has CDR1 ENHRY and CDR2 SYGVKD. The CDR3 nucleotides read TGTGCCATCAGTGAACATACAGGGCTACGCTCTGGGGCCAACGTCCTGACTTTC. Translating it yields CAISEHTGLRSGANVLTF.

Comment on this clonotype: A read error may explain this, as a much larger clone is one base away. V gene TRBV7-2 combines with J gene TRBJ2-5; D is unresolved. Germline CDR1 SGHTA, CDR2 FQGNSA. The CDR3 is made up of 14 amino acids. Deletions cut 6 bases from V and 5 bases from J, with 16 bases between. The DNA for the CDR3 is TGTGCCAGCAGATTCCAATCTTCCGGGGAGACCCAGTACTTC. This translates into CASRFQSSGETQYF.

V and J are TRBV12-3 or TRBV12-4 and TRBJ1-6; 9 bases match TRBD1. With V trimmed by 6 bases and J by 6 bases, 6 bases remained unmatched. This CDR3 has 15 residues. CDR3 DNA: TGTGCCAGCAGCCCTAGGGGACAGGGTAATTCACCCCTCCACTTT. Translation gives CASSPRGQGNSPLHF.

The V call is TRBV20-1, the J call TRBJ1-1, with unresolved D. CDR3 size: 14 residues. From germline, CDR1 is DFQATT and CDR2 SNEGSKA (reference sequence). Trimming removed 6 bases at V and 5 bases at J, with 19 bases between. CDR3 sequence: CSAREREFRTEAFF. The CDR3 DNA reads as TGCAGTGCCCGAGAAAGGGAGTTTAGGACTGAAGCTTTCTTT.

V and J are TRBV28 and TRBJ2-5; 9 bases are shared with TRBD2. The CDR3 spans 16 residues. J was trimmed by 2 bases and V by 8 bases; bases with no gene match: 12. Germline V gene lookup returns CDR1 MDHEN and CDR2 SYDVKM. CDR3 nucleotide sequence: TGTGCCAGCGAGAAGCCCAGCGGGGGGCCTCAAGAGACCCAGTACTTC. Protein product: CASEKPSGGPQETQYF.

In this sample, this clonotype turned up many times. V is TRBV6-5 and J is TRBJ1-1; 9 nucleotides match TRBD1. Germline CDR1 is MNHEY and CDR2 is SVGAGI. The CDR3 has 15 residues. After removal of 6 bases from V and 0 bases from J, the junction contained 5 bases not matched to a gene. The CDR3 is CASRPRQGVNTEAFF. The CDR3 coding sequence is TGTGCCAGCAGACCCCGACAGGGGGTGAACACTGAAGCTTTCTTT.

This clonotype was seen at least ten times. The genes are TRBV4-3 and TRBJ1-2; D is possibly TRBD1 (5 bases). Germline loops: CDR1 LGHNA, CDR2 YSLEER. The CDR3 loop spans 15 amino acids. V was shortened by 4 bases and J by 3 bases, with 15 bases between the two germline ends. The DNA of the CDR3 is TGCGCCAGCAGCCTCGGGGGGGGAAGCCACTATGGCTACACCTTC. Encoded protein: CASSLGGGSHYGYTF.

This clonotype was picked up a small number of times. The chain employs TRBV18 and TRBJ2-7, with a possible D match to TRBD1 (6 bases). The V end was cut by 0 bases, the J end by 1 base, with 19 bases between. The CDR3 has 18 amino acids. CDR1 and CDR2 from the germline V gene are KGHSH and LQKENI. This CDR3 reads CASSPPPPGVGQSYEQYF. CDR3 nucleotides: TGTGCCAGCTCACCACCGCCCCCAGGGGTCGGGCAGTCCTACGAGCAGTACTTC.

This clonotype has at least ten counts. CDR3 amino acids: CASSLTGNTIYF. The CDR3 nucleotides read TGTGCCAGCAGCTTAACTGGAAACACCATATATTTT. V and J are TRBV7-2 and TRBJ1-3; D unresolved. V was clipped by 2 bases and J by 2 bases, with 1 base between them. Per germline, CDR1 SGHTA and CDR2 FQGNSA. The CDR3 totals 12 residues.

This clonotype appeared a few times. This rearrangement joins TRBV10-2 to TRBJ2-6; a possible D gene is TRBD1 (5 bases). The V and J ends lost 5 bases and 3 bases respectively, with 17 bases between them. This CDR3 is 17 amino acids long. CDR1 WSHSY and CDR2 SAAADI come from the germline V gene. The CDR3 nucleotides are TGCGCCAGCAGTAAGGTGGTTTCAGGGTTTGGGGCCAACGTCCTGACTTTC. Translated, it gives CASSKVVSGFGANVLTF.

This clonotype was seen many times. The rearrangement joins TRBV27 to TRBJ2-3; D perhaps matches TRBD2 (6 bases). The V end was cut by 5 bases, the J end by 2 bases, with 11 bases between. The CDR3 is 14 residues long. Germline CDR1 is MNHEY and CDR2 is SMNVEV (reference sequence). The CDR3 DNA follows: TGTGCCAGCAGTCCCGGGACTGACACAGATACGCAGTATTTT. It is translated as CASSPGTDTDTQYF.

There are a few counts of this clonotype. The gene calls are TRBV20-1 and TRBJ2-7, with a possible D match to TRBD2 (7 bases). Germline-derived CDR1 and CDR2 are DFQATT and SNEGSKA (reference sequence). The CDR3 is made up of 14 amino acids. V lost 6 bases, J lost 6 bases, and 21 bases lay in between. The CDR3 here is CSATEGGGLREQYF. The CDR3 region has the DNA TGCAGTGCAACGGAGGGCGGGGGCCTCCGCGAGCAGTACTTC.

The chain couples TRBV18 to TRBJ1-5; a weak D match, TRBD1 (5 bases). In germline, CDR1 is KGHSH, CDR2 LQKENI. The CDR3 totals 14 residues. V lost 1 base and J lost 5, with 9 bases in between. The CDR3: CASSPQGKDQPQHF. In nucleotides, the CDR3 is TGTGCCAGCTCACCACAGGGGAAGGATCAGCCCCAGCATTTT.

This chain joins TRBV5-1 and TRBJ2-3; D ambiguous. The CDR3 consists of 16 residues. Germline lookup yields CDR1 SGHRS and CDR2 YFSETQ. The V and J ends lost 0 bases and 0 bases respectively, with 11 bases between them. CDR3 DNA: TGCGCCAGCAGCTTGGCTACACCTTCTAGCACAGATACGCAGTATTTT. It translates to CASSLATPSSTDTQYF.

Ten or more counts support this clonotype. The J gene is TRBJ2-7, the V gene TRBV20-1, with 10 bases that match TRBD1. V trimming: 5 bases; J trimming: 2 bases; junction bases outside the gene matches: 3. Germline values: CDR1 DFQATT, CDR2 SNEGSKA (reference sequence). The CDR3 is 13 amino acids. DNA for the CDR3: TGCAGTGCTCGGGACAGGGGCCCCTACGAGCAGTACGTC. Translated, it gives CSARDRGPYEQYV.